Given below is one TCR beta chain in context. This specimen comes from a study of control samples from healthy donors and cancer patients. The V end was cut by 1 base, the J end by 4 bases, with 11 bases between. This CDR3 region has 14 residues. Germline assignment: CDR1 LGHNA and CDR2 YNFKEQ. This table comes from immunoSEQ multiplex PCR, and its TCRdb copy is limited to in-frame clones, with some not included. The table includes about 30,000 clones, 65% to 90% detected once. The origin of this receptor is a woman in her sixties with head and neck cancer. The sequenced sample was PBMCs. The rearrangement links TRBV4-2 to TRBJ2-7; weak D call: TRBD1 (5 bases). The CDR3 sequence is CASSQGTGYYEQYF. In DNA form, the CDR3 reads TGTGCCAGCAGCCAAGGCACAGGTTATTACGAGCAGTACTTC.